What follows is one TCR beta chain and its context. Time point: new active TB diagnosis, blood taken before or within 7 days of starting treatment. This sample was included in a study of T cells in tuberculosis. Study background: A South African cohort included IGRA-negative adolescents, latently infected IGRA-positive adolescents and adults with active tuberculosis. Within 7 days of starting treatment, or before, PBMC were stored.

CDR1 and CDR2 from the germline V gene are LNHDA and SQIVND (reference sequence). Trimming took 5 bases from V and 6 from J, leaving 17 bases between them. CDR3 size: 14 residues. Method: immunoSEQ multiplex PCR; TCRdb's copy keeps in-frame clones and lacks some. The sample includes tens of thousands of clones, about 91% of them seen just once. The clonotype was recovered from an adult with tuberculosis. Some clones in this sample may be carry-over from other donors' samples. The source material was PBMCs, sampled at tuberculosis diagnosis. The chain recombines TRBV19 with TRBJ2-7; D is uncertain. This CDR3 is CASSYDSADGEQYF. The CDR3 bases are TGTGCCAGTAGTTATGACTCGGCCGATGGCGAGCAGTACTTC.